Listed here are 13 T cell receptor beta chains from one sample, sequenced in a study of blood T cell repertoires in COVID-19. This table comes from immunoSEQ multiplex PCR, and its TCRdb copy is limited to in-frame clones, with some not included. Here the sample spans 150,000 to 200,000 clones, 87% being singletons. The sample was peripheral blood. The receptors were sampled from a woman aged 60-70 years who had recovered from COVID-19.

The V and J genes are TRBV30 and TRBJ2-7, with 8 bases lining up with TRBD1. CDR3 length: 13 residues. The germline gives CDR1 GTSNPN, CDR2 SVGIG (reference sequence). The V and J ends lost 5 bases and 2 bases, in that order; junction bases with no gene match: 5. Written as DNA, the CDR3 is TGTGCCTGGGAACGACAGGGGACCTACGAGCAGTACTTC. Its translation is CAWERQGTYEQYF.

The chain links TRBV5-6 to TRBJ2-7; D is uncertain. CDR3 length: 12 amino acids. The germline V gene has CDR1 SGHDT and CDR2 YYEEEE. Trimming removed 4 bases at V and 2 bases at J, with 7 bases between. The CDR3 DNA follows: TGTGCCAGCAGCCGCGATCCCTACGAGCAGTACTTC. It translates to CASSRDPYEQYF.

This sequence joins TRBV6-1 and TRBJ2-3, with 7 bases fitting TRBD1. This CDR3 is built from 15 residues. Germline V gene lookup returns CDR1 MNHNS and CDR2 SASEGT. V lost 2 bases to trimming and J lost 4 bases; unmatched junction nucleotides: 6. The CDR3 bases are TGTGCCAGCAGTGAAACGACAGGGAGACCAGATACGCAGTATTTT. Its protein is CASSETTGRPDTQYF.

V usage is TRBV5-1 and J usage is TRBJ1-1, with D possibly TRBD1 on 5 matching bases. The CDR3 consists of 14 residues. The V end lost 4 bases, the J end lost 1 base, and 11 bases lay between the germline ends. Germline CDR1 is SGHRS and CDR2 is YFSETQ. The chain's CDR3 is CASSLTGRNTEAFF. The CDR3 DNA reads TGCGCCAGCAGCCTTACAGGCCGGAACACTGAAGCTTTCTTT.

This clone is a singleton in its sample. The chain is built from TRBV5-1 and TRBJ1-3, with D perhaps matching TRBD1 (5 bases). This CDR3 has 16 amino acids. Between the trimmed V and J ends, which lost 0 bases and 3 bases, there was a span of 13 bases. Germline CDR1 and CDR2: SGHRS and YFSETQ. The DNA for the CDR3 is TGCGCCAGCAGCTTGGCCAGCGGGGGAGGTGGAAACACCATATATTTT. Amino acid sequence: CASSLASGGGGNTIYF. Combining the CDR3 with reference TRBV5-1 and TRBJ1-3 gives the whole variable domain KAGVTQTPRYLIKTRGQQVTLSCSPISGHRSVSWYQQTPGQGLQFLFEYFSETQRNKGNFPGRFSGRQFSNSRSEMNVSTLELGDSALYLCASSLASGGGGNTIYFGEGSWLTVV.

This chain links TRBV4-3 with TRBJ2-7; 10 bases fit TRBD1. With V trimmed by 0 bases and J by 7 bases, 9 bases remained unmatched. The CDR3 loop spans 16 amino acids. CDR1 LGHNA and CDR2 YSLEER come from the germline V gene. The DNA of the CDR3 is TGCGCCAGCAGCCAAGACAGCAGACAGGGGGCAAGGGAGCAGTACTTC. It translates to CASSQDSRQGAREQYF.

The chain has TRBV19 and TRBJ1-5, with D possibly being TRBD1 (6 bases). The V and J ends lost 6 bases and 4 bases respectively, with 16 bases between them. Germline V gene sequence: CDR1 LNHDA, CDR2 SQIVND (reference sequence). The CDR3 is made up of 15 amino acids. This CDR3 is CASRRNGQLNQPQHF. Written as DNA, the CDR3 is TGTGCCAGTAGAAGAAATGGACAGCTTAATCAGCCCCAGCATTTT.

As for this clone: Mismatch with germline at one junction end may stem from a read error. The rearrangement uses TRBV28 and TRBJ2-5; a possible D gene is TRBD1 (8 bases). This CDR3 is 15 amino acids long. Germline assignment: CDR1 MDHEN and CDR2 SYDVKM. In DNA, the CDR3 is TGTGCCCGCAGTTTGGGGGGGAGGGGGACAGGGACCCAGTACTTC. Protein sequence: CARSLGGRGTGTQYF.

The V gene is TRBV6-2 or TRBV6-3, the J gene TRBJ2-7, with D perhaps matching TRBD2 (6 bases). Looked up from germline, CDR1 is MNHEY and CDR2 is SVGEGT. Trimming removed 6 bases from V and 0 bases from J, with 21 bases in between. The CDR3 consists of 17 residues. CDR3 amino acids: CASSQGEGTPGSYEQYF. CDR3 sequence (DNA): TGTGCCAGCAGCCAAGGAGAAGGGACTCCAGGCTCCTACGAGCAGTACTTC.

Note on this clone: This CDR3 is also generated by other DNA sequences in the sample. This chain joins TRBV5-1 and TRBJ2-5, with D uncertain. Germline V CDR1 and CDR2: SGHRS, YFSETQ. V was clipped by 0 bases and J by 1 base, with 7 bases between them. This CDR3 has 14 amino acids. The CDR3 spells CASSLGAAQETQYF. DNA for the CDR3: TGCGCCAGCAGCTTGGGGGCAGCCCAAGAGACCCAGTACTTC.

CDR3 in DNA: TGTGCCAGCAGCTTAGACGGGAACTATGGCTACACCTTC. Protein sequence: CASSLDGNYGYTF. The V gene is TRBV7-8, the J gene TRBJ1-2; the D is unclear. Germline assignment: CDR1 SGHVS and CDR2 FQNEAQ. The CDR3 sequence is 13 residues long. V was clipped by 1 base and J by 2 bases, with 5 bases between them. Together with reference TRBV7-8 and TRBJ1-2, the CDR3 gives the full variable domain: GAGVSQSPRYKVAKRGQDVALRCDPISGHVSLFWYQQALGQGPEFLTYFQNEAQLDKSGLPSDRFFAERPEGSVSTLKIQRTQQEDSAVYLCASSLDGNYGYTFGSGTRLTVV.

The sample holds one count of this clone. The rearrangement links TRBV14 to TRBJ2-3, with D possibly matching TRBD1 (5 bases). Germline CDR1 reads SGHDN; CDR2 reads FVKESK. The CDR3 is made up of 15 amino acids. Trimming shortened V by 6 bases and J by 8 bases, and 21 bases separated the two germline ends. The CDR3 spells CASRPTTAPLGTQYF. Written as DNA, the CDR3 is TGTGCCAGCAGACCTACGACAGCCCCTCTGGGTACGCAGTATTTT.

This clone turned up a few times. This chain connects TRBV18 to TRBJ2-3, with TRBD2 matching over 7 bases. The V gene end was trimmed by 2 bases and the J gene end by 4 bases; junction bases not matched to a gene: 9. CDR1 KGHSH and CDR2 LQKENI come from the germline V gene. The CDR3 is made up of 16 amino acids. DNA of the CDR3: TGTGCCAGCTCACCAAAAGGGCGGGGGTCCGCAGATACGCAGTATTTT. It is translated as CASSPKGRGSADTQYF.